Sequencing of this TCR beta chain was carried out in a study of cytomegalovirus exposure and HLA in healthy donors. Study outcomes and limitations: In a later analysis, TCR beta V- and J-gene trimming showed a link to a missense DCLRE1C variant. Reportedly, a later analysis found an Asian-associated ancestry cluster had fewer N-insertions than the approximately 700-donor mean.

Donors consisted of healthy bone marrow donors. Germline V CDR1 and CDR2: SNHLY, FYNNEI. CDR3 length: 18 residues. The ends were cut back, 7 bases at V and 3 bases at J, with 25 bases in the middle. PCR amplification relied on 60 Vbeta primers (plus 13 Jbeta primers). The repertoire was sequenced with immunoSEQ multiplex PCR; TCRdb's copy has only in-frame clones and lacks some. There are some 110,000 clones in the sample; 77% occur only once, and roughly 5% lies in the top ten. As concerns this clone: Its antigen remains unknown.

Sequences were obtained from PBMCs. The TCR comes from a man in his fifties in good health and CMV-seropositive. V usage is TRBV2 and J usage is TRBJ2-4; D is perhaps TRBD2 (7 bases). The CDR3 bases are TGTGCCAGCACCCCGGCTCGAGCCCTGGGAGGGGGCAAAAACATTCAGTACTTC. This encodes CASTPARALGGGKNIQYF.